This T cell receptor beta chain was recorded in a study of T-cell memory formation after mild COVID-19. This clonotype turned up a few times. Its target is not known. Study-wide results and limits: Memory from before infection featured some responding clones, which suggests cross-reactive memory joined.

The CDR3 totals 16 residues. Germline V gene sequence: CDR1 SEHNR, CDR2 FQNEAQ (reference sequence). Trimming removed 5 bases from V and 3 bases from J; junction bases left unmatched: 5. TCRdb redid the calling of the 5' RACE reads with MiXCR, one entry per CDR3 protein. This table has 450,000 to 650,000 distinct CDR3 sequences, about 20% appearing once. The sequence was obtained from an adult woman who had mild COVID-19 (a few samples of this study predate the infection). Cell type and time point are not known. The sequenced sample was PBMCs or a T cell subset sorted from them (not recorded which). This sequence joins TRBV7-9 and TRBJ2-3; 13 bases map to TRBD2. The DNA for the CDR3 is TGTGCCAGCAGCCGGACTAGCGGGGGTGGAACAGATACGCAGTATTTT. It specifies CASSRTSGGGTDTQYF.